This T cell receptor beta chain was profiled in a study of CD8 T cells in ankylosing spondylitis. The germline V gene encodes CDR1 SGHTA and CDR2 FQGNSA. The V and J ends lost 1 base and 6 bases, in that order; junction bases with no gene match: 5. The CDR3 length is 15 residues. TCRdb reanalysed the 5' RACE reads using MiXCR and keeps one entry per CDR3 protein. Of about 69,000 distinct CDR3 sequences in the sample, 5.3% were seen once. This clonotype came up many times. The source is a male donor with ankylosing spondylitis or in good health (not recorded which). This chain connects TRBV7-2 to TRBJ2-1; TRBD2 matches 8 bases. Material: blood, either unsorted or a sorted T cell fraction (not recorded which). The CDR3 nucleotides read TGTGCCAGCAGCTTAGGCCGGGGGGGCCTCAATGAGCAGTTCTTC. The encoded protein is CASSLGRGGLNEQFF.